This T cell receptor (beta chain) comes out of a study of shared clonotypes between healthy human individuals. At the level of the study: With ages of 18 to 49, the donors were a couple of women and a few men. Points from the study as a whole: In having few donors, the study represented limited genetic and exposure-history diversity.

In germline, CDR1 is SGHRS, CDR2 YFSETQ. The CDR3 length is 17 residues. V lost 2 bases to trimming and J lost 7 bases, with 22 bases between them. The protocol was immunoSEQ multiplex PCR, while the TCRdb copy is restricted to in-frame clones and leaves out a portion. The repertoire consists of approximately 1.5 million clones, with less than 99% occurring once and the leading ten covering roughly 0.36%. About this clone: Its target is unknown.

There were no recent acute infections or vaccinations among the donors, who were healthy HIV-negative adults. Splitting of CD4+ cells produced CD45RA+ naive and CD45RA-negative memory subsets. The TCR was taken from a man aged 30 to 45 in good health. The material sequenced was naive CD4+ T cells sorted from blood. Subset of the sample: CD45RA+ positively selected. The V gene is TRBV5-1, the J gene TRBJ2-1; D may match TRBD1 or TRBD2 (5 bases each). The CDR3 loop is CASSFGGSWRLGNEQFF. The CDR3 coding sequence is TGCGCCAGCAGCTTTGGGGGTAGCTGGAGGCTTGGGAATGAGCAGTTCTTC.